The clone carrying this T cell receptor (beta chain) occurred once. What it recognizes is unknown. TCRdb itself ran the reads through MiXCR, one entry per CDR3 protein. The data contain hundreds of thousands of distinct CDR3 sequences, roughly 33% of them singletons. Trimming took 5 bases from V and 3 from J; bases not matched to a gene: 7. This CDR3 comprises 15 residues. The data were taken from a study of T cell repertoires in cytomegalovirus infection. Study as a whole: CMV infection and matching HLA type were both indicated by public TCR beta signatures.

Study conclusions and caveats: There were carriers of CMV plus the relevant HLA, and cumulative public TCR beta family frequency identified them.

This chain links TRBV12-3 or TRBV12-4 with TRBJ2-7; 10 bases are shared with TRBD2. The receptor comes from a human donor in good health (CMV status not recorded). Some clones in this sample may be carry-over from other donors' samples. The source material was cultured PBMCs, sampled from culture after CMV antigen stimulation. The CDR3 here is CASSPSLAGVYEQYF. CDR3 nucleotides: TGTGCCAGCAGTCCCAGCCTAGCGGGAGTCTACGAGCAGTACTTC.